This entry lists 18 T cell receptor beta chains sequenced from one sample in a study of beta chain features in type 1 diabetes. Overall study findings and caveats: TCRB CDR3s were moderately but significantly shorter in Type 1 diabetes patients in all four CD4+ subsets.

Antigen specificity for these receptors is unknown. The investigators reverse transcribed all of the isolated RNA, so they sequenced expressed TCRB transcripts. Generated by immunoSEQ multiplex PCR, the TCRdb table keeps only in-frame clones and is missing some. Found here are 130,000 to 150,000 clones, approximately 13% of them singletons; the top ten hold under 1.5%. The specimen was central memory CD4+ T cells from blood. These receptors were collected from a man between 18 and 35 years old with type 1 diabetes.

There are a few counts of this clone. This chain uses TRBV2 with TRBJ1-6; 7 positions agree with TRBD1. The junction had 16 bases not matched to a gene; V was cut back by 2 bases and J by 9 bases. Germline lookup yields CDR1 SNHLY and CDR2 FYNNEI. This CDR3 is built from 18 residues. In DNA form, the CDR3 reads TGTGCCAGCAGTGAAAAGGGGGCTAGGACAGGTTCCGGTTCACCCCTCCACTTT. Its translation: CASSEKGARTGSGSPLHF.

This clone was counted a few times. The chain has TRBV7-9 and TRBJ2-7, with D tentatively TRBD1 or TRBD2 (6 bases each). From germline, CDR1 is SEHNR and CDR2 FQNEAQ (reference sequence). This CDR3 spans 15 amino acids. V was shortened by 5 bases and J by 6 bases, with 20 bases between the two germline ends. This CDR3 reads CASSPPGTQGSEQYF. Here the CDR3 DNA reads TGTGCCAGCAGCCCGCCCGGGACTCAGGGGTCCGAGCAGTACTTC. The full variable domain, its missing parts supplied by reference TRBV7-9 and TRBJ2-7, is DTGVSQNPRHKITKRGQNVTFRCDPISEHNRLYWYRQTLGQGPEFLTYFQNEAQLEKSRLLSDRFSAERPKGSFSTLEIQRTEQGDSAMYLCASSPPGTQGSEQYFGPGTRLTVT.

This rearrangement joins TRBV28 to TRBJ2-2; D is uncertain. The CDR3 spans 12 residues. V shed 6 bases and J shed 5 bases, with 7 bases lying between them. The V gene's germline CDR1 is MDHEN and CDR2 SYDVKM. The CDR3 DNA reads TGTGCCAGCAGAACGACAACCGGGGAGCTGTTTTTT. It specifies CASRTTTGELFF. Full variable domain (remainder filled in from reference TRBV28 and TRBJ2-2): DVKVTQSSRYLVKRTGEKVFLECVQDMDHENMFWYRQDPGLGLRLIYFSYDVKMKEKGDIPEGYSVSREKKERFSLILESASTNQTSMYLCASRTTTGELFFGEGSRLTVL.

This chain connects TRBV2 to TRBJ1-6; 7 bases fit TRBD1. From germline, CDR1 is SNHLY and CDR2 FYNNEI. Trimming at V came to 4 bases and at J to 6 bases, leaving 3 bases not matched to a gene. The CDR3 consists of 14 residues. CDR3 amino acids: CASSVTGTNSPLHF. The CDR3 DNA sequence: TGTGCCAGCAGTGTGACAGGGACTAATTCACCCCTCCACTTT.

This clone was recorded a few times. J is TRBJ1-1 and V is TRBV5-1; D is undetermined. Germline assignment: CDR1 SGHRS and CDR2 YFSETQ. This CDR3 comprises 13 residues. Trimming took off 0 bases at V and 3 bases at J, with 6 bases between the two ends. The CDR3 region has the DNA TGCGCCAGCAGCTTGGGAGGGCACACTGAAGCTTTCTTT. This sequence encodes CASSLGGHTEAFF.

The chain joins TRBV4-3 to TRBJ2-1; 7 nucleotides align to TRBD2. Unmatched junction bases numbered 8, after V lost 0 bases and J lost 15 bases. The CDR3 is 13 amino acids. Germline V gives CDR1 LGHNA, CDR2 YSLEER. The DNA of the CDR3 is TGCGCCAGCAGCCAAGAAACCGGGACTATCCGGTTCTTC. Its translation is CASSQETGTIRFF.

This clone was observed a handful of times. This chain uses TRBV6-1 with TRBJ2-1, with D unclear. There are 14 residues in the CDR3. Trimming cost V 7 bases and J 0 bases, with 10 bases left between them. Germline V gene sequence: CDR1 MNHNS, CDR2 SASEGT. CDR3 residues: CASNGPSSYNEQFF. The CDR3 bases are TGTGCCAGCAATGGTCCGAGCTCCTACAATGAGCAGTTCTTC.

The chain carries TRBV6-5 and TRBJ2-2, with unresolved D. Germline CDR1 is MNHEY and CDR2 is SVGAGI. The CDR3 loop spans 15 amino acids. Trimming cost V 1 base and J 6 bases, with 12 bases left between them. DNA for the CDR3: TGTGCCAGCAGTTACTTAAACCTATGGGCCGGGGAGCTGTTTTTT. Protein: CASSYLNLWAGELFF.

The chain combines TRBV9 with TRBJ2-7; 14 positions agree with TRBD2. Germline CDR1 SGDLS, CDR2 YYNGEE. Trimming removed 0 bases from V and 3 bases from J; junction bases left unmatched: 11. The length of the CDR3 is 19 residues. The CDR3: CASSVGATTGTSGGYEQYF. CDR3 DNA: TGTGCCAGCAGCGTAGGGGCCACCACCGGGACTAGCGGGGGCTACGAGCAGTACTTC.

Remarks on this clone: Germline is not matched at one junction end, which may reflect a read error. This chain uses TRBV29-1 with TRBJ2-3; tentative D call: TRBD1 (6 bases). This CDR3 has 12 residues. CDR1 SQVTM and CDR2 ANQGSEA come from the germline V gene. CDR3 sequence reads: CSVHTLTGTQYF. The CDR3 region has the DNA TGCAGCGTTCATACCTTGACAGGTACGCAGTATTTT.

The V and J genes are TRBV9 and TRBJ1-1; D remains ambiguous. The germline V gene encodes CDR1 SGDLS and CDR2 YYNGEE. This CDR3 comprises 13 residues. Trimming stripped 2 bases from V and 1 base from J, with 6 bases between. CDR3 DNA: TGTGCCAGCAGCGTCGAAACGAACACTGAAGCTTTCTTT. Translation gives CASSVETNTEAFF. The full variable domain, with the rest looked up from reference TRBV9 and TRBJ1-1, is DSGVTQTPKHLITATGQRVTLRCSPRSGDLSVYWYQQSLDQGLQFLIQYYNGEERAKGNILERFSAQQFPDLHSELNLSSLELGDSALYFCASSVETNTEAFFGQGTRLTVV.

The chain is built from TRBV5-4 and TRBJ2-3; D is unresolved. The CDR3 loop spans 12 amino acids. From germline, CDR1 is SGHNT and CDR2 YYREEE (reference sequence). Trimming stripped 4 bases from V and 6 bases from J, with 9 bases between. The CDR3 coding sequence is TGTGCCAGCAGCCCTCGGTGGGATACGCAGTATTTT. Residues: CASSPRWDTQYF.

This chain connects TRBV30 to TRBJ1-4, with TRBD1 as a possible D gene (5 bases). The V and J ends lost 4 bases and 2 bases respectively, with 14 bases between them. Germline lookup yields CDR1 GTSNPN and CDR2 SVGIG (reference sequence). The CDR3 runs to 15 residues. CDR3: CAWNPGPGTNEKLFF. CDR3 sequence (DNA): TGTGCCTGGAATCCAGGGCCAGGGACTAATGAAAAACTGTTTTTT.

This chain joins TRBV6-6 and TRBJ2-7; D remains ambiguous. The ends were cut back, 5 bases at V and 5 bases at J, with 13 bases in the middle. Germline V lookup: CDR1 MNHNY, CDR2 SVGAGI (reference sequence). The CDR3 contains 13 residues. The CDR3 here is CASSPTSGDEQYF. In nucleotides, the CDR3 is TGTGCCAGCAGTCCCACCTCTGGCGACGAGCAGTACTTC.

The chain joins TRBV7-9 to TRBJ2-7, with D possibly being TRBD1 (6 bases). Trimming shortened V by 4 bases and J by 3 bases, and 13 bases separated the two germline ends. CDR3 size: 14 residues. Germline lookup yields CDR1 SEHNR and CDR2 FQNEAQ (reference sequence). The CDR3 loop reads CASSSRQDSYEQYF. CDR3 in DNA: TGTGCCAGCAGCTCCCGACAGGACAGCTACGAGCAGTACTTC.

The V call is TRBV6-4, the J call TRBJ2-2; TRBD2 is a possible D gene (6 bases). CDR1 and CDR2 from the germline V gene are MRHNA and SNTAGT. The CDR3 runs to 13 residues. Trimming removed 11 bases from V and 2 bases from J, with 12 bases in between. As DNA, the CDR3 is TGTGCCGCGGGACCAGCAAACACCGGGGAGCTGTTTTTT. Translated: CAAGPANTGELFF.

The chain links TRBV6-1 to TRBJ2-5, with D possibly matching TRBD1 (5 bases). V was pared by 3 bases and J by 4 bases, with 12 bases between. The CDR3 extends over 14 amino acids. Germline CDR1 and CDR2: MNHNS and SASEGT. This chain's CDR3 is CASSDGSRGETQYF. In nucleotides, the CDR3 is TGTGCCAGCAGTGATGGCTCTAGGGGAGAGACCCAGTACTTC.

J is TRBJ1-5 and V is TRBV2; D remains ambiguous. From germline, CDR1 is SNHLY and CDR2 FYNNEI. The CDR3 sequence is 14 residues long. The ends were cut back, 9 bases at V and 3 bases at J, with 15 bases in the middle. CDR3 residues: CASHRTAYNQPQHF. The CDR3 coding sequence is TGTGCCAGTCACCGCACAGCATACAATCAGCCCCAGCATTTT.